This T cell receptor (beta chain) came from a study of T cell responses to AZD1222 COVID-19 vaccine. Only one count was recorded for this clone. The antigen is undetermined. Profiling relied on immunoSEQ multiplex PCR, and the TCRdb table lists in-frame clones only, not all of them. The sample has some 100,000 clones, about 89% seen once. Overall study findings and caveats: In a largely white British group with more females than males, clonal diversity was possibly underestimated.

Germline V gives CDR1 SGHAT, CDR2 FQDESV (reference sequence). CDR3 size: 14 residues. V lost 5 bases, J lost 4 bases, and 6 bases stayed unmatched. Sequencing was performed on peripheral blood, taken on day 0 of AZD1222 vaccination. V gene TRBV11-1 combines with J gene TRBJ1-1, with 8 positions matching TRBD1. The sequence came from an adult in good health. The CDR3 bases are TGTGCCAGCAGCCAAACAGGGGGGCCCACTGAAGCTTTCTTT. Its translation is CASSQTGGPTEAFF.